Sequencing of this T cell receptor beta chain was carried out in a study of technical replicates of blood from several donors. Profiled with immunoSEQ multiplex PCR; TCRdb holds only in-frame clones, not every one. Altogether about 66,000 clones are present, roughly nine tenths being singletons, with the ten largest covering 4.7%. The germline V gene encodes CDR1 SGHVS and CDR2 FNYEAQ. Trimming took off 4 bases at V and 0 bases at J, with 12 bases between the two ends. The CDR3 runs 16 residues. Material: PBMCs. The chain recombines TRBV7-6 with TRBJ2-2, with a weak D call TRBD1 (6 bases). The receptor was derived from a human donor in good health. Some clones in this sample may be carry-over from other donors' samples. The CDR3 coding sequence is TGTGCCAGCAGCTCTCCTTCAGGGGCGAACACCGGGGAGCTGTTTTTT. This sequence encodes CASSSPSGANTGELFF.